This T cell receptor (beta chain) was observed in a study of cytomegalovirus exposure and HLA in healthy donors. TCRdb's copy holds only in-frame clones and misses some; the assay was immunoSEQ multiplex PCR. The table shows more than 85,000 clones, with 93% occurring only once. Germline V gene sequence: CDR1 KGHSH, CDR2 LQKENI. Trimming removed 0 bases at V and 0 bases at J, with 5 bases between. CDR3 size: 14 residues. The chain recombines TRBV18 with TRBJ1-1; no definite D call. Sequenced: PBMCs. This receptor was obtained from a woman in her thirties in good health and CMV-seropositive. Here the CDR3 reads CASSPPSVNTEAFF. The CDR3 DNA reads TGTGCCAGCTCACCACCTAGTGTGAACACTGAAGCTTTCTTT.